This record concerns one T cell receptor beta chain sequence. The CDR3 spans 14 residues. CDR1 is MDHEN, CDR2 SYDVKM, per germline. V was cut by 7 bases and J by 3 bases, with 13 bases left in between. This sample is drawn from a study of blood T cell repertoires in COVID-19. Original methodology: Estimates of nucleated cell counts were drawn from the amplification of reference gene primers. Assay used: immunoSEQ multiplex PCR; TCRdb lists only in-frame clones, some missing. For V, J and clone size, that table is used; D and trimming come from the DNA. This table has 300,000 to 350,000 clones, 80% to 90% appearing once. Participant age was roughly 18 to 90 years, and participants resided in about two dozen US areas. Participant-given clinical history determined each cohort assignment.

The specimen was PBMCs or T cells enriched from blood (not recorded which). The chain carries TRBV28 and TRBJ1-5, with D perhaps TRBD1 (5 bases). This receptor was obtained from a woman in her thirties or forties with acute COVID-19. CDR3 DNA: TGTGCCAGCAAAAAGGCAGGGAACAATCAGCCCCAGCATTTT. Protein: CASKKAGNNQPQHF. Full variable domain (missing parts from reference TRBV28 and TRBJ1-5): DVKVTQSSRYLVKRTGEKVFLECVQDMDHENMFWYRQDPGLGLRLIYFSYDVKMKEKGDIPEGYSVSREKKERFSLILESASTNQTSMYLCASKKAGNNQPQHFGDGTRLSIL.